This T cell receptor beta chain stems from a study of shared clonotypes between healthy human individuals. Germline V gene lookup returns CDR1 LNHDA and CDR2 SQIVND (reference sequence). CDR3 length: 13 residues. Between the trimmed V and J ends, which lost 5 bases and 6 bases, there was a span of 14 bases. Only in-frame clones appear in the TCRdb table, and some are missing; sequencing was by immunoSEQ multiplex PCR. The sample shows some 2,500,000 clones, over 85% of them seen only once. The TCR originated in a man aged 18 to 30 in good health. Some clones in this sample may be carry-over from other donors' samples. This sequence joins TRBV19 and TRBJ2-7; weak D call: TRBD2 (6 bases). What was sequenced was naive CD4+ T cells from PBMCs. As for subset: CD45RA+ positively selected. The CDR3 here is CASSSEGVAEQYF. The CDR3 region has the DNA TGTGCCAGTAGTTCGGAGGGAGTGGCCGAGCAGTACTTC.